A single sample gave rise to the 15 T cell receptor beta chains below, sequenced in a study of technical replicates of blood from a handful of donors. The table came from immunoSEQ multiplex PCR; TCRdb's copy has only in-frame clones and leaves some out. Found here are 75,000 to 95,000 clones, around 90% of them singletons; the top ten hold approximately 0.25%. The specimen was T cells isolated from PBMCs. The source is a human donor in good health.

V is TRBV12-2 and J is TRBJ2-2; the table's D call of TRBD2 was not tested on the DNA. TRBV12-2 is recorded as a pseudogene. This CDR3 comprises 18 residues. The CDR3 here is CASRPTPGPPPNTGELFF. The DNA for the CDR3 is TGTGCAAGTCGCCCGACTCCGGGTCCCCCCCCGAACACCGGGGAGCTGTTTTTT.

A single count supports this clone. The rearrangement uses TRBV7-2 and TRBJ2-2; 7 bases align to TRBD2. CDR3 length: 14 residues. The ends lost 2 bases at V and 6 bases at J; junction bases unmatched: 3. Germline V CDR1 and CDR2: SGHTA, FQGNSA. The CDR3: CASSLLGGAGELFF. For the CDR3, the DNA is TGTGCCAGCAGCTTATTGGGGGGGGCCGGGGAGCTGTTTTTT.

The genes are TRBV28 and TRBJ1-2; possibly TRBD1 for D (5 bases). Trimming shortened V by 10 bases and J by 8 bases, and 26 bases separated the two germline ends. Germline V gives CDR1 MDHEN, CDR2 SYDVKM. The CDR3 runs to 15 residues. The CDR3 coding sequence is TGTGCCACCATGGGTGGGGGAGGAAATTTCGAGGGCTACACCTTC. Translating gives CATMGGGGNFEGYTF.

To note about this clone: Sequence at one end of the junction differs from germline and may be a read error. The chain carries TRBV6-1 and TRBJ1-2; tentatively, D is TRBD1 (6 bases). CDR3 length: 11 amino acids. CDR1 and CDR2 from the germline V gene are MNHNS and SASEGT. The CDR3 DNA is TGTGCCAGCCGAGGGGGGGCAGGGACAAGATTC. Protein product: CASRGGAGTRF.

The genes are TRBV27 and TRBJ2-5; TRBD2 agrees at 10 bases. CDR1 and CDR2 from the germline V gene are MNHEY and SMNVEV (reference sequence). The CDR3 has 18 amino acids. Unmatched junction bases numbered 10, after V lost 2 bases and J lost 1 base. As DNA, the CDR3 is TGTGCCAGCAGTTTACATACCCTCCAGCGGGGGGGCCAAGAGACCCAGTACTTC. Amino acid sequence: CASSLHTLQRGGQETQYF.

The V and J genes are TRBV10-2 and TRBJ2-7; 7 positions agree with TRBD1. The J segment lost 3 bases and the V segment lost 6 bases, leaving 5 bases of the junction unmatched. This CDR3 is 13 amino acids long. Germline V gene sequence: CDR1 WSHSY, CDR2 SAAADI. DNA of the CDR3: TGCGCCAGCAGCGGGACAGTATACTACGAGCAGTACTTC. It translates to CASSGTVYYEQYF.

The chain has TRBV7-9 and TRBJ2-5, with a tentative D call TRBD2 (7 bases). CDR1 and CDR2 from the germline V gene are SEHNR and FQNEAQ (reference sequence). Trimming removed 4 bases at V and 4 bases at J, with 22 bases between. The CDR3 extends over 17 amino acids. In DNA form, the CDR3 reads TGTGCCAGCAGCTACCAGACAGGCAAGAGGGGGGGAGAGACCCAGTACTTC. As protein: CASSYQTGKRGGETQYF.

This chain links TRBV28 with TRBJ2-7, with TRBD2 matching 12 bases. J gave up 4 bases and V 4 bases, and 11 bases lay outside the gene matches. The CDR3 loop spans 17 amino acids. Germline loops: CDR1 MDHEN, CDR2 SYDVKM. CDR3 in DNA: TGTGCCAGCAGTTCCCGGACTAGCGGGGAACTTTTTTACGAGCAGTACTTC. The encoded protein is CASSSRTSGELFYEQYF.

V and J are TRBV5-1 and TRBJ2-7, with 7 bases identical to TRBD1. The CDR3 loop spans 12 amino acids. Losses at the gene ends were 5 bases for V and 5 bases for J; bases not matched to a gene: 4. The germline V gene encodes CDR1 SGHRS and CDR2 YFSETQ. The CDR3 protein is CASSQDRDEQYF. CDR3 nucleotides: TGCGCCAGCAGTCAAGACAGGGACGAGCAGTACTTC.

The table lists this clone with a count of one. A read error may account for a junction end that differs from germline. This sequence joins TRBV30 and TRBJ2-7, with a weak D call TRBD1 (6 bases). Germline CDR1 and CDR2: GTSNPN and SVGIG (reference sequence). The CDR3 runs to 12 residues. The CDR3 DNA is TGTGCCTGGAGTGTCACGAACCTGGACAGAAACTTC. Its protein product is CAWSVTNLDRNF.

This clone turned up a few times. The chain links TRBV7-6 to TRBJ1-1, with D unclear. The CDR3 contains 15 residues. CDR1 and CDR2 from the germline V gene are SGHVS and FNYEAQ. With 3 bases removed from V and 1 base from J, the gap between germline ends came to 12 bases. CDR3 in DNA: TGTGCCAGCAGCTTTGCCACAGACGGGAACACTGAAGCTTTCTTT. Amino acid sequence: CASSFATDGNTEAFF.

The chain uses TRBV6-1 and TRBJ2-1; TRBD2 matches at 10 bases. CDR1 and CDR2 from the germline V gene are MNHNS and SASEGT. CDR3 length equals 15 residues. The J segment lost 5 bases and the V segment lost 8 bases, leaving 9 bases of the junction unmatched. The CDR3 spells CASLPLAGENNEQFF. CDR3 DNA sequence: TGTGCCAGCTTACCTCTAGCGGGGGAAAACAATGAGCAGTTCTTC.

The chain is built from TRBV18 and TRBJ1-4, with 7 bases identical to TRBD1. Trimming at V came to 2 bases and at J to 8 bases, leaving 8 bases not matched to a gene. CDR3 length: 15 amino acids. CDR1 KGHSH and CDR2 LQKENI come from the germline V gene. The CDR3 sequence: CASSPREQGGEKLFF. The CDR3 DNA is TGTGCCAGCTCACCAAGGGAGCAGGGGGGAGAAAAACTGTTTTTT.

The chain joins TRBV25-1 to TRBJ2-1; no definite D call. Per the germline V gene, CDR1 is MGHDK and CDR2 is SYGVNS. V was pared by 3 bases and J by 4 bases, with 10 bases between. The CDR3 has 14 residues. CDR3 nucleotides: TGTGCCAGCAGTGAGTCAGGAAAGTACAATGAGCAGTTCTTC. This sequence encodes CASSESGKYNEQFF.

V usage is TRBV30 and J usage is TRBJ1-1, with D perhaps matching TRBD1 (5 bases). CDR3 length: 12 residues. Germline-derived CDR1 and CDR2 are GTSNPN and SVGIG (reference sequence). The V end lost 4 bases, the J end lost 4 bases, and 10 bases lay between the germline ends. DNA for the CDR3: TGTGCCTGGAATTGGCAGGGCACTGAAGCTTTCTTT. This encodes CAWNWQGTEAFF.